This T cell receptor (beta chain) was captured by sequencing in a study of OX40 agonist ivuxolimab in advanced cancers. Assay used: immunoSEQ multiplex PCR; TCRdb lists only in-frame clones, some missing. The sample holds around 68,000 clones, approximately 90% seen once. The V segment lost 8 bases and the J segment 3 bases; nucleotides outside the gene matches: 15. Germline-derived CDR1 and CDR2 are WSHSY and SAAADI. This CDR3 has 17 amino acids. This rearrangement joins TRBV10-2 to TRBJ1-3, with 8 bases identical to TRBD1. This clonotype was obtained from an adult with an advanced solid tumor such as melanoma, head and neck, liver or kidney cancer. The sequencing used CD4+ or CD8+ T cells sorted from blood, collected in a trial of the OX40 agonist ivuxolimab. CDR3 DNA sequence: TGCGCCAGCGGGGACCCCTTCCAGGGGGCCTTTGGAAACACCATATATTTT. This translates into CASGDPFQGAFGNTIYF.